The clone carrying this TCR beta chain was seen more than once but under ten times. The sample originates from a study of T-cell memory formation after mild COVID-19. TCRdb used MiXCR to reprocess the 5' RACE reads, holding one entry per CDR3 protein. The repertoire holds about 400,000 distinct CDR3 sequences, with 23% as singletons. There are 17 residues in the CDR3. CDR1 SGHRS and CDR2 YFSETQ come from the germline V gene. The V gene end was trimmed by 4 bases and the J gene end by 2 bases; junction bases not matched to a gene: 9. The receptor was isolated from an adult woman who had mild COVID-19 (a few samples of this study predate the infection). Cell type and time point are not known. This chain uses TRBV5-1 with TRBJ2-6, with 7 positions matching TRBD2. Specimen: PBMCs or a T cell subset sorted from them (not recorded which). The CDR3 nucleotides are TGCGCCAGCAGCCCACCGGGGGGATCGGCTGGGGCCAACGTCCTGACTTTC. Amino acid sequence: CASSPPGGSAGANVLTF.